These T cell receptor beta chains were read from a single sample in a study of blood T cell repertoires in COVID-19. Measured with immunoSEQ multiplex PCR; TCRdb has only the in-frame clones, and not every one. The table shows 150,000 to 200,000 clones, with roughly 84% occurring only once. Source material: PBMCs or T cells enriched from blood (not recorded which). Source of these receptors: a man aged 65 to 85 who had been exposed to COVID-19. The CDR3 runs from the conserved cysteine through the conserved F or W. Each record gives: clone size, V gene, J gene, D gene, CDR3 protein, CDR3 DNA. D genes are given only for firm matches. For some rows the clone size is stated as once, few or many, or as a class when expanded; others skip it.

>NA|TRBV29-1|TRBJ2-1|NA
CSVEGTTSSYNEQFF
TGCAGCGTTGAAGGGACTACCAGCTCCTACAATGAGCAGTTCTTC
>NA|TRBV12-5|TRBJ1-4|NA
CASRKNLLQGTNEKLFF
TGTGCTAGTCGTAAGAACCTTCTTCAGGGAACTAATGAAAAACTGTTTTTT
>NA|TRBV18|TRBJ1-6|TRBD1
CASSLQGSNSYNSPLHF
TGTGCCAGCTCGCTACAGGGGTCCAACTCCTATAATTCACCCCTCCACTTT
>NA|TRBV14|TRBJ1-1|NA
CASSTQANTEAFF
TGTGCCAGCAGCACGCAGGCGAACACTGAAGCTTTCTTT
>NA|TRBV9|TRBJ2-5|TRBD2
CASSPRTRSETQYF
TGTGCCAGCAGCCCTCGGACTAGGTCCGAGACCCAGTACTTC
>NA|TRBV30|TRBJ2-2|NA
CAWSVGGVNTGELFF
TGTGCCTGGAGTGTCGGTGGAGTGAACACCGGGGAGCTGTTTTTT
>once|TRBV5-8|TRBJ1-5|NA
CASVESRQPQHF
TGTGCCAGCGTTGAGAGTCGTCAGCCCCAGCATTTT
>NA|TRBV18|TRBJ1-2|NA
CASSQPGNYGYTF
TGTGCCAGCTCGCAACCGGGGAACTATGGCTACACCTTC
>NA|TRBV19|TRBJ2-7|TRBD2
CASSINRERSGRSLDEQYF
TGTGCCAGTAGTATAAATAGGGAGAGGAGCGGGAGGTCCCTGGACGAGCAGTACTTC
>NA|TRBV18|TRBJ1-6|NA
CASSPGRGDSPLHF
TGTGCCAGCTCACCCGGGAGGGGGGATTCACCCCTCCACTTT
>NA|TRBV27|TRBJ1-6|NA
CASSLRQGRNSPLHF
TGTGCCAGCAGTTTAAGGCAGGGTAGAAATTCACCCCTCCACTTT
>NA|TRBV14|TRBJ2-4|NA
CASSQEYSKNIQYF
TGTGCCAGCAGCCAAGAATACAGCAAAAACATTCAGTACTTC
>NA|TRBV12-3/TRBV12-4|TRBJ2-2|NA
CASSQNTGELFF
TGTGCCAGCAGTCAAAACACCGGGGAGCTGTTTTTT
>NA|TRBV24-1|TRBJ1-2|NA
CATSAAGHYGYTF
TGTGCCACCAGTGCCGCAGGGCACTATGGCTACACCTTC
>NA|TRBV28|TRBJ2-1|NA
CATWGVQVYNEQFF
TGTGCCACTTGGGGGGTGCAGGTTTACAATGAGCAGTTCTTC
>NA|TRBV7-6|TRBJ1-1|TRBD1
CASSLGQGNTEAFF
TGTGCCAGCAGCTTAGGACAGGGAAACACTGAAGCTTTCTTT
>NA|TRBV7-2|TRBJ2-5|TRBD1
CASSSGQGWETQYF
TGTGCCAGCAGCTCGGGACAGGGTTGGGAGACCCAGTACTTC
>NA|TRBV7-3|TRBJ2-6|NA
CASRPGVGSGANVLTF
TGTGCCAGCCGCCCAGGTGTGGGCTCTGGGGCCAACGTCCTGACTTTC
>once|TRBV6-2/TRBV6-3|TRBJ2-6|TRBD2
CASSYSGRGGVSGANVLTF
TGTGCCAGCAGTTACTCGGGGAGGGGCGGGGTGTCTGGGGCCAACGTCCTGACTTTC
>NA|TRBV7-2|TRBJ1-2|NA
CASSSRNEEGYTF
TGTGCCAGCAGCTCCCGGAACGAGGAAGGCTACACCTTC
>NA|TRBV11-2|TRBJ1-2|NA
CASSPLRDYYGYTF
TGTGCCAGCAGTCCGCTCAGGGACTACTATGGCTACACCTTC
>NA|TRBV7-3|TRBJ2-3|TRBD2
CASSLKLAGGGDTQYF
TGTGCCAGCAGCTTAAAACTAGCGGGGGGTGGAGATACGCAGTATTTT
>NA|TRBV28|TRBJ1-1|NA
CASSLANVRAFF
TGTGCCAGCAGTTTAGCCAACGTGCGGGCTTTCTTT
>NA|TRBV28|TRBJ1-6|NA
CAIQNSYNSPLHF
TGTGCCATACAGAACTCCTATAATTCACCCCTCCACTTT
>many|TRBV18|TRBJ2-3|TRBD1
CASSPVRTGGTDTQYF
TGTGCCAGCTCACCGGTAAGGACAGGGGGCACAGATACGCAGTATTTT
>NA|TRBV3-1/TRBV3-2|TRBJ2-5|TRBD2
CASCAGTSAQETQYF
TGTGCCAGTTGCGCCGGGACTAGCGCTCAAGAGACCCAGTACTTC
>NA|TRBV18|TRBJ2-7|TRBD2
CASSPLGGSQSYEQYF
TGTGCCAGCTCACCACTCGGGGGGTCACAATCCTACGAGCAGTACTTC
>NA|TRBV6-4|TRBJ2-3|TRBD2
CASSDLLAGGEQYF
TGTGCCAGCAGTGATTTGCTAGCGGGGGGAGAGCAGTATTTT
>NA|TRBV11-2|TRBJ2-3|TRBD2
CASRALGGAGGQDTQYF
TGTGCCAGCAGGGCCTTAGGGGGAGCGGGGGGGCAAGATACGCAGTATTTT
>NA|TRBV20-1|TRBJ1-1|NA
CSASGVSTGTEAFF
TGCAGTGCTAGTGGGGTTAGTACGGGGACTGAAGCTTTCTTT
>NA|TRBV5-5|TRBJ2-5|TRBD2
CASSLRRGTASGSQETQYF
TGTGCCAGCAGCTTGAGGAGGGGCACGGCTAGCGGGTCACAAGAGACCCAGTACTTC
>NA|TRBV12-2|TRBJ2-7|NA
CASRCDGTGGTNEQYF
TGTGCAAGTCGCTGCGACGGGACAGGGGGCACCAACGAGCAGTACTTC